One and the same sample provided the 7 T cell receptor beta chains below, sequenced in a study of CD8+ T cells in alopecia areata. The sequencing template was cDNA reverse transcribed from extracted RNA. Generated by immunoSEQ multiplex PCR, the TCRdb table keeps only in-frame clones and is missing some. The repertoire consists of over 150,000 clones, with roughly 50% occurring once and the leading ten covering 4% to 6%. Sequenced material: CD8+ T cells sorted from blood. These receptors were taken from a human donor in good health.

The CDR3: CASTGAQETQYF. DNA for the CDR3: TGTGCCAGCACCGGGGCCCAAGAGACCCAGTACTTC. The V call is TRBV2, the J call TRBJ2-5, with D possibly called TRBD1 or TRBD2 (5 bases each). With 7 bases removed from V and 1 base from J, the gap between germline ends came to 7 bases. CDR1 is SNHLY, CDR2 FYNNEI, per germline. CDR3 length equals 12 residues.

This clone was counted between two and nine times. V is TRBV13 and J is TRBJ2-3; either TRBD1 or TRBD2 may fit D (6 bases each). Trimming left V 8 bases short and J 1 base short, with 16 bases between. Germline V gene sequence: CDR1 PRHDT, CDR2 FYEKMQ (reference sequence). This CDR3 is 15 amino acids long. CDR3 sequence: CASRTRGHGTDTQYF. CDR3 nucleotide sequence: TGTGCCAGCCGGACCCGGGGGCACGGCACAGATACGCAGTATTTT. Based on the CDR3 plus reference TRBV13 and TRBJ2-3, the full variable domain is AAGVIQSPRHLIKEKRETATLKCYPIPRHDTVYWYQQGPGQDPQFLISFYEKMQSDKGSIPDRFSAQQFSDYHSELNMSSLELGDSALYFCASRTRGHGTDTQYFGPGTRLTVL.

CDR3 nucleotide sequence: TGTGCCAGCAGTTCGAGTATACAGGGTGTAGACGGCTACACCTTC. This encodes CASSSSIQGVDGYTF. The J gene is TRBJ1-2, the V gene TRBV27; possible D gene TRBD1, 6 bases. CDR3 size: 15 residues. Trimming took 4 bases from V and 8 from J, leaving 20 bases between them. From germline, CDR1 is MNHEY and CDR2 SMNVEV (reference sequence).

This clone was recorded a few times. The CDR3 DNA reads TGTGCCAGCAGCTTAGCCTTCGGTTACGGGCGGGACACCTTC. This encodes CASSLAFGYGRDTF. The chain couples TRBV7-9 to TRBJ1-2; D gene uncertain. Trimming shortened V by 0 bases and J by 12 bases, and 17 bases separated the two germline ends. CDR1 SEHNR and CDR2 FQNEAQ come from the germline V gene (reference sequence). The CDR3 length is 14 residues. The full variable domain, in which reference TRBV7-9 and TRBJ1-2 provide the parts outside the CDR3, is DTGVSQNPRHKITKRGQNVTFRCDPISEHNRLYWYRQTLGQGPEFLTYFQNEAQLEKSRLLSDRFSAERPKGSFSTLEIQRTEQGDSAMYLCASSLAFGYGRDTFGSGTRLTVV.

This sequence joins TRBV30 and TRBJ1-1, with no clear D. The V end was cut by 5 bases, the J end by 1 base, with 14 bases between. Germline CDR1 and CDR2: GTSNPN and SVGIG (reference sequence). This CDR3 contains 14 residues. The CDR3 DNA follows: TGTGCCTGGCACAAAGTGACTGAGAACACTGAAGCTTTCTTT. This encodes CAWHKVTENTEAFF.

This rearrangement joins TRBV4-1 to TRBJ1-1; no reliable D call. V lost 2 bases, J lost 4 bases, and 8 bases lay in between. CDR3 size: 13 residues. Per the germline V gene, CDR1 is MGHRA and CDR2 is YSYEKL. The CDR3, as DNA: TGCGCCAGCAGCCAATCCGGGCCCACTGAAGCTTTCTTT. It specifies CASSQSGPTEAFF.

The CDR3 here is CASSRTGTQYF. CDR3 DNA sequence: TGTGCCAGCTCCCGGACAGGGACCCAGTACTTC. The chain couples TRBV28 to TRBJ2-5; 7 bases fit TRBD1. Germline loops: CDR1 MDHEN, CDR2 SYDVKM. There are 11 residues in the CDR3. The V gene end was trimmed by 8 bases and the J gene end by 7 bases; junction bases not matched to a gene: 4.